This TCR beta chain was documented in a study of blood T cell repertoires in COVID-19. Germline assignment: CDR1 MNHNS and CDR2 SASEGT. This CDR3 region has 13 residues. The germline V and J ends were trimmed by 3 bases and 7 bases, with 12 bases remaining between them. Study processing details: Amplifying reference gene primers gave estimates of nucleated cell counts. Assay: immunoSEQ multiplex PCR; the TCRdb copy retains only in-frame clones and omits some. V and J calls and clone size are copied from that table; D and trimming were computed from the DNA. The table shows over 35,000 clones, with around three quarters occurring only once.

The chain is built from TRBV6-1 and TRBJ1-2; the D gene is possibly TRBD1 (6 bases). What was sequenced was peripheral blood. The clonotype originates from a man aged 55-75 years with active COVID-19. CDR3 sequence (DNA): TGTGCCAGCAGTGACAGGGGTCAAAGTGGCTACACCTTC. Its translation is CASSDRGQSGYTF.